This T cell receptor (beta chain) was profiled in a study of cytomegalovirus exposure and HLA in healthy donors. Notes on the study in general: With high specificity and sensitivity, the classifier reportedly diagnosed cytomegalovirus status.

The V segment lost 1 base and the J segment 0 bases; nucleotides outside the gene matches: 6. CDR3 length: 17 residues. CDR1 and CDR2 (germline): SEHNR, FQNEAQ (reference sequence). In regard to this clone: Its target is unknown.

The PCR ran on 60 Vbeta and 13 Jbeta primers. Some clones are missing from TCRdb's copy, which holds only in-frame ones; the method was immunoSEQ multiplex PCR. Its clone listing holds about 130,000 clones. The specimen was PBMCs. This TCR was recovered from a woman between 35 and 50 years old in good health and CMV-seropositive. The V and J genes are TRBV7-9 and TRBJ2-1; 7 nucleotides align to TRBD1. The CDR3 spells CASSLVTGVSSYNEQFF. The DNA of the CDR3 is TGTGCCAGCAGCTTAGTCACAGGGGTTAGCTCCTACAATGAGCAGTTCTTC.